The 30 T cell receptor beta chains below all came from one sample that was sequenced in a study of response to subunit inactivated influenza vaccine. TCRdb fed the RT-PCR reads into MiXCR, producing one record per CDR3 protein. The data contain roughly 700,000 distinct CDR3 sequences, 14% of them singletons. The sample here was PBMCs from blood, taken around 15 days before vaccination. These receptors were obtained from a man between 45 and 60 years old who received an inactivated influenza vaccine.

J is TRBJ2-4 and V is TRBV20-1; D possibly corresponds to TRBD1 (5 bases). Between the trimmed V and J ends, which lost 3 bases and 2 bases, there was a span of 14 bases. Germline-derived CDR1 and CDR2 are DFQATT and SNEGSKA (reference sequence). The CDR3 covers 15 residues. The CDR3 DNA follows: TGCAGTGCTAGTAGGGGTTCGTCAACCAAAAACATTCAGTACTTC. This gives the protein CSASRGSSTKNIQYF.

This clonotype showed up just a few times. The chain is built from TRBV19 and TRBJ2-3, with 9 nucleotides matching TRBD2. Germline CDR1 and CDR2: LNHDA and SQIVND (reference sequence). CDR3 length equals 14 residues. Trimming at V came to 6 bases and at J to 1 base, leaving 2 bases not matched to a gene. Here the CDR3 reads CASRRLAGTDTQYF. Written as DNA, the CDR3 is TGTGCCAGTAGGCGACTAGCGGGCACAGATACGCAGTATTTT.

This clonotype has a single count. The CDR3 loop is CASGLGIGELFF. DNA for the CDR3: TGTGCTAGTGGTTTGGGGATAGGGGAGCTGTTTTTT. The rearrangement joins TRBV12-5 to TRBJ2-2; the D is unclear. Per the germline V gene, CDR1 is LGHNT and CDR2 is FRNRAP. CDR3 length: 12 residues. V lost 1 base to trimming and J lost 8 bases, with 5 bases between them.

Turning to this clonotype: A read error may be the cause here, since a much bigger clone is one base away. The chain employs TRBV12-3 or TRBV12-4 and TRBJ2-3; D not resolved. The CDR3 length is 15 residues. The germline V and J ends were trimmed by 6 bases and 3 bases, with 16 bases remaining between them. The CDR3 sequence is CASRTAHAGTDTQYF. CDR3 DNA sequence: TGTGCCAGCAGAACCGCCCACGCTGGGACAGATACGCAGTATTTT.

This clonotype was seen only a few times. CDR3 bases: TGTGCCAGCAGCTGGACCAGACAGGGCGGCACAGATACGCAGTATTTT. Encoded protein: CASSWTRQGGTDTQYF. The chain links TRBV5-6 to TRBJ2-3, with TRBD1 matching 7 bases. J lost 1 base, V lost 3 bases, and 8 bases had no gene match. This CDR3 has 16 residues. Germline values: CDR1 SGHDT, CDR2 YYEEEE.

This rearrangement joins TRBV4-3 to TRBJ1-4; D unclear. Germline V gene lookup returns CDR1 LGHNA and CDR2 YSLEER. V lost 2 bases, J lost 7 bases, and 14 bases lay in between. CDR3 length: 15 amino acids. The chain's CDR3 is CASSQSIGFGEKLFF. The CDR3 bases are TGCGCCAGCAGCCAAAGTATAGGGTTTGGTGAAAAACTGTTTTTT.

The chain has TRBV7-8 and TRBJ2-5; D possibly corresponds to TRBD1 (7 bases). Per the germline V gene, CDR1 is SGHVS and CDR2 is FQNEAQ. V lost 7 bases and J 5 bases, leaving 20 bases between the germline ends. This CDR3 has 15 residues. CDR3 sequence: CASKFTGDFGETQYF. CDR3 nucleotide sequence: TGTGCCAGCAAGTTTACAGGGGACTTTGGGGAGACCCAGTACTTC.

CDR3 DNA sequence: TGCGCCAGCAGTGAGATGCGGGGGTACACAGATACGCAGTATTTT. Translating gives CASSEMRGYTDTQYF. J is TRBJ2-3 and V is TRBV10-1; 7 bases align to TRBD2. V trimming: 2 bases; J trimming: 2 bases; junction bases outside the gene matches: 4. The CDR3 runs 15 residues. Per the germline V gene, CDR1 is WNHNN and CDR2 is SYGVQD (reference sequence).

This clonotype was observed a few times. The chain combines TRBV2 with TRBJ1-5; 11 bases match TRBD1. Trimming cost V 5 bases and J 6 bases; bases outside gene matches: 12. The germline V gene encodes CDR1 SNHLY and CDR2 FYNNEI. This CDR3 is built from 17 residues. This CDR3 reads CASSPTGTGGGSQPQHF. CDR3 in DNA: TGTGCCAGCAGTCCCACTGGGACAGGGGGGGGAAGTCAGCCCCAGCATTTT.

There are many counts of this clonotype. The CDR3 DNA reads as TGTGCCAGCAGCTTGAACAGGGATTTGAACACTGAAGCTTTCTTT. Encoded protein: CASSLNRDLNTEAFF. V and J are TRBV7-9 and TRBJ1-1, with D perhaps matching TRBD1 (6 bases). V lost 3 bases and J lost 0, with 11 bases in between. In germline, CDR1 is SEHNR, CDR2 FQNEAQ (reference sequence). This CDR3 comprises 15 residues.

In its sample, this clonotype was seen a few times. CDR3 residues: CASRDWTGWSTEAFF. The CDR3 region has the DNA TGTGCCAGCAGAGACTGGACAGGGTGGTCCACTGAAGCTTTCTTT. V usage is TRBV2 and J usage is TRBJ1-1, with 8 bases that match TRBD1. This CDR3 has 15 residues. After removal of 6 bases from V and 4 bases from J, the junction contained 10 bases not matched to a gene. The germline V gene has CDR1 SNHLY and CDR2 FYNNEI.

This clonotype was picked up a small number of times. The chain is built from TRBV12-3 or TRBV12-4 and TRBJ1-6; D ambiguous. CDR3 length: 14 amino acids. With 3 bases removed from V and 6 bases from J, the gap between germline ends came to 9 bases. DNA for the CDR3: TGTGCCAGCAGTTTTAGCGAGTTTAATTCACCCCTCCACTTT. It specifies CASSFSEFNSPLHF.

Only a few counts were recorded for this clonotype. This chain links TRBV5-1 with TRBJ2-1, with TRBD2 identical over 11 bases. The germline V gene encodes CDR1 SGHRS and CDR2 YFSETQ. The CDR3 contains 14 residues. J was trimmed by 7 bases and V by 7 bases; bases with no gene match: 7. In DNA form, the CDR3 reads TGCGCCAGCTATAGCGGGAGGGCCAGTAATGAGCAGTTCTTC. This sequence encodes CASYSGRASNEQFF.

This clonotype was observed many times. The rearrangement joins TRBV4-2 to TRBJ2-3; D may be TRBD1 (5 bases). The germline gives CDR1 LGHNA, CDR2 YNFKEQ. There are 13 residues in the CDR3. The V end lost 5 bases, the J end lost 6 bases, and 12 bases lay between the germline ends. The CDR3 nucleotides read TGTGCCAGCAGCGGACGGAAGGGGGATACGCAGTATTTT. Translating gives CASSGRKGDTQYF.

This clonotype was observed a few times. The J gene is TRBJ1-1, the V gene TRBV5-1; TRBD1 agrees at 7 bases. V was clipped by 4 bases and J by 4 bases; unmatched bases: 10. The germline CDR1 and CDR2 sequences are SGHRS and YFSETQ. This CDR3 has 15 amino acids. The CDR3 DNA reads TGCGCCAGCAGCCAGACAGGGCTTATTGGCACTGAAGCTTTCTTT. Translating gives CASSQTGLIGTEAFF.

The sample holds a few counts of this clonotype. The V gene is TRBV20-1, the J gene TRBJ1-1; TRBD1 might be the D (5 bases). This CDR3 has 16 amino acids. Trimming shortened V by 3 bases and J by 0 bases, and 17 bases separated the two germline ends. The germline V gene has CDR1 DFQATT and CDR2 SNEGSKA (reference sequence). CDR3 in amino acids: CSASIGAGTMNTEAFF. DNA for the CDR3: TGCAGTGCTAGTATCGGGGCAGGGACCATGAACACTGAAGCTTTCTTT.

This clonotype was counted at least ten times. The J gene is TRBJ1-1, the V gene TRBV5-1; D remains ambiguous. The germline V gene encodes CDR1 SGHRS and CDR2 YFSETQ. This CDR3 is built from 14 residues. Trimming stripped 0 bases from V and 1 base from J, with 7 bases between. DNA for the CDR3: TGCGCCAGCAGCTTGGGGGCAGCGAACACTGAAGCTTTCTTT. Its protein product is CASSLGAANTEAFF.

CDR3 nucleotides: TGTGCCAGCAGTCCCTTCGGACTAGCGGGAGTGACAGATACGCAGTATTTT. It yields the protein CASSPFGLAGVTDTQYF. This sequence joins TRBV6-2 or TRBV6-3 and TRBJ2-3; 13 bases align to TRBD2. V was clipped by 5 bases and J by 3 bases; unmatched bases: 8. Germline CDR1 MNHEY, CDR2 SVGEGT. The CDR3 extends over 17 amino acids.

A few counts support this clonotype. This chain joins TRBV28 and TRBJ2-5; D is perhaps TRBD2 (6 bases). Trimming removed 7 bases at V and 3 bases at J, with 21 bases between. The CDR3 sequence is 16 residues long. Germline loops: CDR1 MDHEN, CDR2 SYDVKM. CDR3 residues: CASTGAGRVIEETQYF. CDR3 nucleotide sequence: TGTGCCAGCACCGGAGCGGGCAGGGTCATCGAAGAGACCCAGTACTTC.

The chain links TRBV15 to TRBJ1-1; TRBD1 agrees at 7 bases. Trimming cost V 5 bases and J 4 bases; bases outside gene matches: 7. Germline CDR1 is LNHNV and CDR2 is YYDKDF (reference sequence). This CDR3 has 14 amino acids. The CDR3 nucleotides read TGTGCCACCAGCCCCCGACAGGGTTCCACTGAAGCTTTCTTT. Protein sequence: CATSPRQGSTEAFF.

The CDR3 DNA sequence: TGTGCCAGCAGATCTGGACTAGCCTACAATGAGCAGTTCTTC. The encoded protein is CASRSGLAYNEQFF. The chain joins TRBV7-2 to TRBJ2-1; 7 nucleotides line up with TRBD2. Germline values: CDR1 SGHTA, CDR2 FQGNSA. J lost 2 bases, V lost 6 bases, and 4 bases had no gene match. The CDR3 covers 14 residues.

The chain recombines TRBV28 with TRBJ1-1; unclear D gene. Trimming took 3 bases from V and 10 from J, leaving 15 bases between them. In germline, CDR1 is MDHEN, CDR2 SYDVKM. The CDR3 sequence is 13 residues long. The DNA for the CDR3 is TGTGCCAGCAGTTTCCTCCCTCTATTGGGAGCTTTCTTT. This encodes CASSFLPLLGAFF.

The CDR3 DNA sequence: TGTGCCAGCAGTGCCGGGGTGGTGCCCCAGCATTTT. Translated, it gives CASSAGVVPQHF. The J gene is TRBJ1-5, the V gene TRBV2; unclear D gene. There are 12 residues in the CDR3. With 4 bases removed from V and 9 bases from J, the gap between germline ends came to 10 bases. Looked up from germline, CDR1 is SNHLY and CDR2 is FYNNEI.

The table lists this clonotype with a few counts. As DNA, the CDR3 is TGTGCCAGCAGTTTCGGCGGGGCCGGATCCTACGAGCAGTACTTC. Translated, it gives CASSFGGAGSYEQYF. J is TRBJ2-7 and V is TRBV28; a weak D match, TRBD2 (6 bases). V was cut by 3 bases and J by 1 base, with 13 bases left in between. This CDR3 contains 15 residues. The germline V gene encodes CDR1 MDHEN and CDR2 SYDVKM.

The chain is built from TRBV11-2 and TRBJ2-2; the match to TRBD1 covers 7 bases. With 5 bases clipped from V and 4 bases from J, the junction kept 7 bases outside the gene matches. This CDR3 is built from 15 residues. The germline CDR1 and CDR2 sequences are SGHAT and FQNNGV. The CDR3 nucleotides read TGTGCCAGCAGCCGTACTACAGGGGTCACCGGGGAGCTGTTTTTT. Its translation is CASSRTTGVTGELFF.

The table lists this clonotype with a count of one. A read error may explain this, as a much larger clone is one base away. Likely a read error: the CDR3 ends without its conserved phenylalanine or tryptophan. The chain links TRBV25-1 to TRBJ2-7, with D perhaps TRBD1 (6 bases). Germline V gives CDR1 MGHDK, CDR2 SYGVNS. Trimming stripped 6 bases from V and 4 bases from J, with 13 bases between. The CDR3 is made up of 13 amino acids. The CDR3 spells CASSRGSLYEQYL. CDR3 in DNA: TGTGCCAGCAGCAGGGGCTCCTTGTACGAGCAGTACTTA.

The rearrangement uses TRBV4-2 and TRBJ2-7; possibly TRBD1 for D (5 bases). The ends were cut back, 5 bases at V and 6 bases at J, with 20 bases in the middle. CDR1 is LGHNA and CDR2 is YNFKEQ in the germline V gene. The CDR3 consists of 15 residues. CDR3: CASSSQSQGQAEQYF. The CDR3 DNA is TGTGCCAGCAGCTCTCAATCCCAGGGTCAGGCCGAGCAGTACTTC.

This clonotype was seen a few times. The rearrangement joins TRBV5-1 to TRBJ2-4; the D call may be TRBD1 or TRBD2 (6 bases each). V was cut by 3 bases and J by 8 bases, with 15 bases left in between. The CDR3 has 14 amino acids. Germline V gene data show CDR1 as SGHRS and CDR2 as YFSETQ. CDR3 residues: CASSSGGGPDIQYF. CDR3 DNA sequence: TGCGCCAGCAGCTCCGGTGGGGGGCCGGACATTCAGTACTTC.

The CDR3 here is CASSLGGYGVSPLHF. DNA for the CDR3: TGTGCCAGCAGCTTGGGAGGGTACGGTGTTTCACCCCTCCACTTT. J is TRBJ1-6 and V is TRBV11-2, with D uncertain. Germline V CDR1 and CDR2: SGHAT, FQNNGV. Trimming stripped 3 bases from V and 9 bases from J, with 15 bases between. The CDR3 is 15 residues long.

This clonotype has just a few counts. The chain has TRBV6-5 and TRBJ2-7; TRBD1 might be the D (6 bases). The germline V gene has CDR1 MNHEY and CDR2 SVGAGI. The length of the CDR3 is 15 residues. V lost 0 bases, J lost 2 bases, and 11 bases lay in between. CDR3 DNA sequence: TGTGCCAGCAGTTACTCGTCACAGGGAACCTACGAGCAGTACTTC. It translates to CASSYSSQGTYEQYF.